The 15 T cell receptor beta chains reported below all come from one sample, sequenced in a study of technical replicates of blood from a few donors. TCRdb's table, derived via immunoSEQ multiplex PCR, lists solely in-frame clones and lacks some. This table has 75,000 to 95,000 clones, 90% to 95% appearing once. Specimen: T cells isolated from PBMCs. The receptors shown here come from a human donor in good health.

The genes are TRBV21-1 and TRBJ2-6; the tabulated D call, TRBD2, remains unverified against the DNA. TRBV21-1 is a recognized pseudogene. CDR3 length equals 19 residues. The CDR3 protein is CASSNNMGGVHSGANVLTF. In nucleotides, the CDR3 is TGTGCCAGCAGCAATAATATGGGGGGGGTCCACTCTGGGGCCAACGTCCTGACTTTC.

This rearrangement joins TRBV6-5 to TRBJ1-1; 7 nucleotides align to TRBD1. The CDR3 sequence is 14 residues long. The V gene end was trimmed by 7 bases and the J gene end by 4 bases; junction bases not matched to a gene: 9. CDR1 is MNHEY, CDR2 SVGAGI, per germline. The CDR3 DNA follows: TGTGCCAGCAAACAAGAGGGGGCGGCCACTGAAGCTTTCTTT. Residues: CASKQEGAATEAFF.

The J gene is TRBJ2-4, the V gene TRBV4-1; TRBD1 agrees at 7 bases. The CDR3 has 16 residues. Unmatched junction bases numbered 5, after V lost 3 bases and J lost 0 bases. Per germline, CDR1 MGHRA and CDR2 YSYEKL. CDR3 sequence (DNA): TGCGCCAGCAGCCATAGGACAGGCCTAGCCAAAAACATTCAGTACTTC. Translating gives CASSHRTGLAKNIQYF.

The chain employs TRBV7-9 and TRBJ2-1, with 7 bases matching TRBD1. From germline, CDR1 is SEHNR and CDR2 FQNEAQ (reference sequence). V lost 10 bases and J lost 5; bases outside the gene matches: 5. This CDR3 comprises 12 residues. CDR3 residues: CATSGTDNEQFF. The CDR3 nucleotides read TGTGCCACCTCCGGGACAGACAATGAGCAGTTCTTC.

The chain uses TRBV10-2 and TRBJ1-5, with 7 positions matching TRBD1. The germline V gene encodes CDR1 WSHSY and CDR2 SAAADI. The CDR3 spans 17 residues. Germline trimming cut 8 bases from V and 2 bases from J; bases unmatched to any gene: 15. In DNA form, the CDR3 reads TGCGCCAGCTCGCTGGGCCCAGACAGGGCCGGCAATCAGCCCCAGCATTTT. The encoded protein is CASSLGPDRAGNQPQHF.

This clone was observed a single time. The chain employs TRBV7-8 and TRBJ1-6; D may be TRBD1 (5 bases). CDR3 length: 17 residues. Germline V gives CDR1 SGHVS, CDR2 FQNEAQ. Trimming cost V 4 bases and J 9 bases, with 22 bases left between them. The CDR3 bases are TGTGCCAGCAGCTCATCTTCTTCAGCAGGGATTCTTTCACCCCTCCACTTT. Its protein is CASSSSSSAGILSPLHF.

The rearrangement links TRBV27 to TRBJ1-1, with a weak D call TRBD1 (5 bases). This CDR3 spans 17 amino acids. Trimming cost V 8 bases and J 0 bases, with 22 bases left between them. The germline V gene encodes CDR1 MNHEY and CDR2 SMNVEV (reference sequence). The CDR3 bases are TGTGCCAGCTGTACTCCGGGACTGGGGGGGGTGAACACTGAAGCTTTCTTT. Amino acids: CASCTPGLGGVNTEAFF.

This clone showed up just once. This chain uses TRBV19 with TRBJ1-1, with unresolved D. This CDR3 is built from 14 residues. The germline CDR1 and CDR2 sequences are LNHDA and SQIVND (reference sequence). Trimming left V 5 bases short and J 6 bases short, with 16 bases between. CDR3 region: CASSSVTVLSEAFF. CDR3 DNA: TGTGCCAGTAGTTCTGTGACGGTACTATCTGAAGCTTTCTTT.

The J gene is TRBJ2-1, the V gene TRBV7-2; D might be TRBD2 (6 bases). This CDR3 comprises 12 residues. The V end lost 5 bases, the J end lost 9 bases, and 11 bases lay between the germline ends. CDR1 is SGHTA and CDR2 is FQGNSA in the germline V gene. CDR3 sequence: CASSPAAGEQFF. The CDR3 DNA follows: TGTGCCAGCAGCCCAGCAGCGGGTGAGCAGTTCTTC.

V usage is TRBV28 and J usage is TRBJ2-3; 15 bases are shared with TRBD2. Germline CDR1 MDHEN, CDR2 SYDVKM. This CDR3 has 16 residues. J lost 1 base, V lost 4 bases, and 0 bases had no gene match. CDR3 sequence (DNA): TGTGCCAGCAGTTGGACTAGCGGGAGGGGCACAGATACGCAGTATTTT. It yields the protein CASSWTSGRGTDTQYF. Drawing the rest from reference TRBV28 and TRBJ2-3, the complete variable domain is DVKVTQSSRYLVKRTGEKVFLECVQDMDHENMFWYRQDPGLGLRLIYFSYDVKMKEKGDIPEGYSVSREKKERFSLILESASTNQTSMYLCASSWTSGRGTDTQYFGPGTRLTVL.

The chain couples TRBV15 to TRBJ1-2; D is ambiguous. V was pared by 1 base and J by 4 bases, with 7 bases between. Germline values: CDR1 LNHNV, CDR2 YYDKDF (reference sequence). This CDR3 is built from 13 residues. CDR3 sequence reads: CATSRGETYGYTF. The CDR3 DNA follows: TGTGCCACCAGCAGAGGGGAGACCTATGGCTACACCTTC.

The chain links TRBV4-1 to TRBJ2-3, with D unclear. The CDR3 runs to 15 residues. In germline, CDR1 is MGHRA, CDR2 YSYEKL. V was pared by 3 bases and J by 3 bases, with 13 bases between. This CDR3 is CASSHPTGTTDTQYF. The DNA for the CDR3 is TGCGCCAGCAGCCACCCGACGGGTACGACAGATACGCAGTATTTT.

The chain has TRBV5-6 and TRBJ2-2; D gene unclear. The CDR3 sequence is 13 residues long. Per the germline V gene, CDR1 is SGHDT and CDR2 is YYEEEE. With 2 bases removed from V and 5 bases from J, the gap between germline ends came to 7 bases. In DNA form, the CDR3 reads TGTGCCAGCAGCTTTTCGCTAACCGGGGAGCTGTTTTTT. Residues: CASSFSLTGELFF.

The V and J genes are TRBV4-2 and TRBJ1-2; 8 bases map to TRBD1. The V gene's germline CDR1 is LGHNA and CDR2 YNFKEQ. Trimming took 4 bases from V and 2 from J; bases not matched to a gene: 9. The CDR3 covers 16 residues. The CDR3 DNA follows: TGTGCCAGCAGCCGAGAACGGACAGGGCCCAACTATGGCTACACCTTC. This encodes CASSRERTGPNYGYTF.

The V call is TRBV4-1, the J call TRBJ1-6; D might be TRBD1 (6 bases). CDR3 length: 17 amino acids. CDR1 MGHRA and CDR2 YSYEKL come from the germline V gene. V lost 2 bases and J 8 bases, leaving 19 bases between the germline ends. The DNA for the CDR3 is TGCGCCAGCAGCCAAATCATCCGGGACAAGCGCTATTCACCCCTCCACTTT. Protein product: CASSQIIRDKRYSPLHF.